This T cell receptor beta chain was profiled in a study of identical twins. The trim removed 0 bases at V and 1 base at J, leaving 2 bases unmatched. Per germline, CDR1 MGHRA and CDR2 YSYEKL. This CDR3 is 17 amino acids long. Template switching, a step in the protocol, added a universal primer site, and cDNA carried unique molecular identifiers. TCRdb processed the 5' RACE reads anew with MiXCR; each CDR3 protein has one entry. The table has 1.5 million or so distinct CDR3 sequences, 25% to 35% seen once. Sequenced input: cord blood. The V gene is TRBV4-1, the J gene TRBJ2-1; 11 nucleotides match TRBD2. This TCR was sampled from a newborn girl in good health. The chain's CDR3 is CASSQDRTSGSYNEQFF. The CDR3, as DNA: TGCGCCAGCAGCCAAGATAGGACTAGCGGGTCCTACAATGAGCAGTTCTTC.